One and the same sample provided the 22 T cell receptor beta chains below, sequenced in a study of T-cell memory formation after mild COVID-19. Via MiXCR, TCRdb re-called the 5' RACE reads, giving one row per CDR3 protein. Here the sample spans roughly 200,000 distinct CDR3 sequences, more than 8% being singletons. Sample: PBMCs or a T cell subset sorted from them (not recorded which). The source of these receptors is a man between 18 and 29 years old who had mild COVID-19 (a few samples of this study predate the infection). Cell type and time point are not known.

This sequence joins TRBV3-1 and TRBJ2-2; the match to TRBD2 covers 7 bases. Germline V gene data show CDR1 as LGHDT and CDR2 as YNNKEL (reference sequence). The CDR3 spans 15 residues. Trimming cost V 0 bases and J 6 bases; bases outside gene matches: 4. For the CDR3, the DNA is TGTGCCAGCAGCCAAGATTTTAGCGGGTCCGGGGAGCTGTTTTTT. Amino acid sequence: CASSQDFSGSGELFF.

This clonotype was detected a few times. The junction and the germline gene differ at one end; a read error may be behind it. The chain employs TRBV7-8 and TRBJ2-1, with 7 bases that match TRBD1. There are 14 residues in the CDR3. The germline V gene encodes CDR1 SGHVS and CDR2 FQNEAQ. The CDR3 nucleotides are TGTGCCAGCAGCTTTTTACCGTCACAGGGGATTAGGATCTTC. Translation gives CASSFLPSQGIRIF.

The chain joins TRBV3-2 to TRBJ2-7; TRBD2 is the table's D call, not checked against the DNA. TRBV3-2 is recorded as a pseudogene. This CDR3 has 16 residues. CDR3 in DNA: TGTGCCAGCAGCTCAAAGAGCGGGACTAGGGCCTACGAGCAGTACTTC. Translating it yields CASSSKSGTRAYEQYF.

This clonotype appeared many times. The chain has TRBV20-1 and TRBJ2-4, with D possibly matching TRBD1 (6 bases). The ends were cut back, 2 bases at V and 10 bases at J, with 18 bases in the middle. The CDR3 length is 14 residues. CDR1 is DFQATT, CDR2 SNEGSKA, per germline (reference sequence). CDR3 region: CSARLTGIQGIQYF. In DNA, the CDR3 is TGCAGTGCTAGACTCACAGGGATTCAGGGGATTCAGTACTTC.

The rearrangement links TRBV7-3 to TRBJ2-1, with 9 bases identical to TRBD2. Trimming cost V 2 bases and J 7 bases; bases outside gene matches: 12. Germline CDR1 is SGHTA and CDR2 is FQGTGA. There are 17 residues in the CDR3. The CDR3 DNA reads TGTGCCAGCAGCTTATTGGTCTCGGCGGGGGGGCCGAATGAGCAGTTCTTC. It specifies CASSLLVSAGGPNEQFF.

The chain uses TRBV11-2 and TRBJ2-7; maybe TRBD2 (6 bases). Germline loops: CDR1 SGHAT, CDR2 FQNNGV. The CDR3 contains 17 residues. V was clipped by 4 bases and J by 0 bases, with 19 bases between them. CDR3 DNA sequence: TGTGCCAGCAGCTCACACCCCTCCGGGACTGACTCCTACGAGCAGTACTTC. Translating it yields CASSSHPSGTDSYEQYF. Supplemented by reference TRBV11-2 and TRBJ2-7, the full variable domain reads EAGVAQSPRYKIIEKRQSVAFWCNPISGHATLYWYQQILGQGPKLLIQFQNNGVVDDSQLPKDRFSAERLKGVDSTLKIQPAKLEDSAVYLCASSSHPSGTDSYEQYFGPGTRLTVT.

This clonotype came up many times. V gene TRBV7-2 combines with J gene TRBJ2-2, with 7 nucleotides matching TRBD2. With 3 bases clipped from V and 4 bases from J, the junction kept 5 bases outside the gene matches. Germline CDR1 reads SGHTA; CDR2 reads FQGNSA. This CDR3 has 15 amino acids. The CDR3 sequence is CASSFSGAGTGELFF. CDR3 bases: TGTGCCAGCAGCTTCAGCGGGGCTGGCACCGGGGAGCTGTTTTTT.

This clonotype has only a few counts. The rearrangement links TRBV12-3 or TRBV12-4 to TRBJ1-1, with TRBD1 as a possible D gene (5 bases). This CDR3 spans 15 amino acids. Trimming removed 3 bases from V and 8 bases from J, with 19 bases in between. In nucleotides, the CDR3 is TGTGCCAGCAGTTTTTCATTGGGGGTACCCAAAGAAGCTTTCTTT. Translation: CASSFSLGVPKEAFF.

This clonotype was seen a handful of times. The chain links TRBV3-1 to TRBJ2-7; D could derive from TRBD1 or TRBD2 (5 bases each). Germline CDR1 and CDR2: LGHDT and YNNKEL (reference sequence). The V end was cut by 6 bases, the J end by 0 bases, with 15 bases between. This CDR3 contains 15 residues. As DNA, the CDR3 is TGTGCCAGCAGTCCGGGGCCCTCATACTCCTACGAGCAGTACTTC. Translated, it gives CASSPGPSYSYEQYF.

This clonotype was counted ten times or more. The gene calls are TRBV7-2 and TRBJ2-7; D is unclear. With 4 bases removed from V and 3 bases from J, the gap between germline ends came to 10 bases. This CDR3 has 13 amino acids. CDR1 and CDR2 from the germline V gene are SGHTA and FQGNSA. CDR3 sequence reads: CASSSSRFYEQYF. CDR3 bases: TGTGCCAGCAGCTCATCTAGGTTCTACGAGCAGTACTTC.

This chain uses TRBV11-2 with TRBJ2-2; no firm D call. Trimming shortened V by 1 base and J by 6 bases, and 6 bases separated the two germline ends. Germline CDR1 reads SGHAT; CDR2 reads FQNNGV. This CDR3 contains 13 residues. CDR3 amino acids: CASSLVTSGELFF. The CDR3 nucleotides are TGTGCCAGCAGCTTAGTCACGTCCGGGGAGCTGTTTTTT. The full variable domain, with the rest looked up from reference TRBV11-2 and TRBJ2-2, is EAGVAQSPRYKIIEKRQSVAFWCNPISGHATLYWYQQILGQGPKLLIQFQNNGVVDDSQLPKDRFSAERLKGVDSTLKIQPAKLEDSAVYLCASSLVTSGELFFGEGSRLTVL.

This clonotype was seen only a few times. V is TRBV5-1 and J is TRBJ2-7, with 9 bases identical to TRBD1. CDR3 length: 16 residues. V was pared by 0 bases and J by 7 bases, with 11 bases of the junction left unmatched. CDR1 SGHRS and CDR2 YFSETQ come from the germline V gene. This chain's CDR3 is CASSLGDRVGYREQYF. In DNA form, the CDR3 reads TGCGCCAGCAGCTTGGGGGACAGGGTGGGATATCGGGAGCAGTACTTC.

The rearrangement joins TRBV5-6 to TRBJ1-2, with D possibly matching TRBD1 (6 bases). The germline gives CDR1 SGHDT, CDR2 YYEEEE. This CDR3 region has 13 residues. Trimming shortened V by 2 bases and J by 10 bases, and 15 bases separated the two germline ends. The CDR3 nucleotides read TGTGCCAGCAGCTTACGCGAGGGGGGGGTCTACACCTTC. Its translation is CASSLREGGVYTF.

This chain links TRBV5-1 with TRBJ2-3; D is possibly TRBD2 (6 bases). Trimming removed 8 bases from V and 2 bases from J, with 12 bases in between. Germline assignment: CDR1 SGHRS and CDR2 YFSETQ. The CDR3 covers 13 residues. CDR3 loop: CASRRGFTDTQYF. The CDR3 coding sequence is TGCGCCAGTAGGAGGGGATTCACAGATACGCAGTATTTT.

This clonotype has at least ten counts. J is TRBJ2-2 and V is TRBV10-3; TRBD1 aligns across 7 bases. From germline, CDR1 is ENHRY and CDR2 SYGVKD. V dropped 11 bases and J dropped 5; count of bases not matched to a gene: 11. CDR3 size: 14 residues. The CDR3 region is CAARDRERTGELFF. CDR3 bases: TGTGCCGCCCGAGACAGGGAGAGGACCGGGGAGCTGTTTTTT.

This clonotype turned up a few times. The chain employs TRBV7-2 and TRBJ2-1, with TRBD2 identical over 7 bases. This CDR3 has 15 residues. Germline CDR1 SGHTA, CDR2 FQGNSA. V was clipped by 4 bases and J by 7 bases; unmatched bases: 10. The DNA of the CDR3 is TGTGCCAGCAGCTCCCAGGGAGGGTGGAGAAATGAGCAGTTCTTC. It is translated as CASSSQGGWRNEQFF. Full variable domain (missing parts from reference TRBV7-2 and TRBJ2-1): GAGVSQSPSNKVTEKGKDVELRCDPISGHTALYWYRQSLGQGLEFLIYFQGNSAPDKSGLPSDRFSAERTGGSVSTLTIQRTQQEDSAVYLCASSSQGGWRNEQFFGPGTRLTVL.

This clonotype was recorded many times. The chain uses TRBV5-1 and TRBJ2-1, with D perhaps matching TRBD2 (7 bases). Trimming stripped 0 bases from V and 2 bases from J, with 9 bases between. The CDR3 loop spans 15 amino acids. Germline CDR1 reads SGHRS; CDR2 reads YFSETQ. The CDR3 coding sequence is TGCGCCAGCAGCTTGGGGGGGGGCCCCTACAATGAGCAGTTCTTC. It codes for CASSLGGGPYNEQFF.

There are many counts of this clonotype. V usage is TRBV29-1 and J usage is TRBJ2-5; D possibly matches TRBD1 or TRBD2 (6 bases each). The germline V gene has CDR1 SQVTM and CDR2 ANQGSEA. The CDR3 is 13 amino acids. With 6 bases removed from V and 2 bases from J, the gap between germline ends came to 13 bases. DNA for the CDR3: TGCAGCGTAAGGAGGGGGACGCAAGAGACCCAGTACTTC. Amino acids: CSVRRGTQETQYF.

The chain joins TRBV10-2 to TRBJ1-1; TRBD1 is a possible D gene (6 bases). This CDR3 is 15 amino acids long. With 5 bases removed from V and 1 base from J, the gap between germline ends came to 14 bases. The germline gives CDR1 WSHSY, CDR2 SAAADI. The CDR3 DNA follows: TGCGCCAGCAGTCCCGATCTAGGGGGGAACACTGAAGCTTTCTTT. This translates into CASSPDLGGNTEAFF.

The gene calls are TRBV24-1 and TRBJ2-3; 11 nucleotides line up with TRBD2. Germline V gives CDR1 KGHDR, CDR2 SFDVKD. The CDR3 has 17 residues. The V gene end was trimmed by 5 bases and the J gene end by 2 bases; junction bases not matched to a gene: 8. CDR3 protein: CATSVKGTSGLTDTQYF. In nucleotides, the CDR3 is TGTGCCACCAGTGTCAAGGGGACTAGCGGCCTCACAGATACGCAGTATTTT.

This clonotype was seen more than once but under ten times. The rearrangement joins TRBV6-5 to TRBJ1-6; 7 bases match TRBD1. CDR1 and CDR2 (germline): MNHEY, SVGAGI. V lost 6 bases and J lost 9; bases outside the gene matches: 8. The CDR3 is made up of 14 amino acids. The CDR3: CASRRQGESSPLHF. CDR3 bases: TGTGCCAGCAGACGACAGGGTGAATCTTCACCCCTCCACTTT.

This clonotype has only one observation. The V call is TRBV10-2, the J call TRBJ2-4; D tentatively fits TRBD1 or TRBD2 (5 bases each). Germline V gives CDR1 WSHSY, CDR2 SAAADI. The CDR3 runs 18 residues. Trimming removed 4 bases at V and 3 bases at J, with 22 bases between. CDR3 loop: CASSVVWGSGSDKNIQYF. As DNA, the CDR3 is TGCGCCAGCAGTGTGGTTTGGGGGTCTGGATCGGACAAAAACATTCAGTACTTC.